The clone carrying this TCR beta chain was detected only once. Its matching antigen is unknown. Amplification of TCR beta CDR3 regions used RNA transcripts. After a first-round RT-PCR with HTBI primers, a second-round multiplex PCR was run. Each CDR3 protein gets one entry after TCRdb re-called the multiplex PCR reads with MiXCR. The top ten hold roughly 50% of the sample, which has 200,000 to 300,000 distinct CDR3 sequences, around 42% seen once. The data are from a study of Graves' ophthalmopathy and Graves' hyperthyroidism. As diagnostic evidence, clinical symptoms, serum thyroxine, TRAb, thyroid ultrasound and orbital computed tomography were relied upon. The CDR3 covers 14 residues. Trimming shortened V by 6 bases and J by 6 bases, and 14 bases separated the two germline ends. Germline loops: CDR1 LNHDA, CDR2 SQIVND (reference sequence). Study-level findings and limits: With a specificity of roughly 72% and a sensitivity of about 71%, the model predicted ophthalmopathy progression. Blood also harbored most expanded thyroid clonotypes above 0.001 frequency.

This receptor was taken from an adult man with Graves' ophthalmopathy. The material sequenced was peripheral blood. This chain uses TRBV19 with TRBJ2-2; D gene ambiguous. This CDR3 is CASRSPTSPGELFF. The CDR3 coding sequence is TGTGCCAGTAGATCCCCGACTTCCCCCGGGGAGCTGTTTTTT. Complete variable domain (other parts from reference TRBV19 and TRBJ2-2): DGGITQSPKYLFRKEGQNVTLSCEQNLNHDAMYWYRQDPGQGLRLIYYSQIVNDFQKGDIAEGYSVSREKKESFPLTVTSAQKNPTAFYLCASRSPTSPGELFFGEGSRLTVL.